These 13 T cell receptor beta chains were all obtained from the same sample, sequenced in a study of multiple sclerosis patients with progressive multifocal leukoencephalopathy (dated by TCRdb to between 2019 and 2020). Libraries were made using the immunoSEQ multiplex PCR assay. TCRdb obtained this table from immuneACCESS and retained in-frame rearrangements with V and J assigned. These tables miss some clones; where compared with another copy, unresolved V genes account for less than half of the shortfall, and the remainder is unexplained. This sample is represented by about 30,000 clones; 87% of them were singletons. The ten largest clones take up less than 3.5% of the sample. Reading the label with the study, this specimen's time point is: time of PML onset. Taken with the paper, the label for treatment or condition translates to: on natalizumab therapy at sampling. The specimen comprised PBMCs, sampled from a patient treated with natalizumab. The source is a human donor with progressive multifocal leukoencephalopathy.

This chain links TRBV7-2 with TRBJ2-2; TRBD2 matches 9 bases. The CDR3 extends over 14 amino acids. Germline CDR1 and CDR2: SGHTA and FQGNSA. The trim removed 5 bases at V and 8 bases at J, leaving 6 bases unmatched. The CDR3 region has the DNA TGTGCCAGCAGCCCTGGACTAGCGACAGGGGAGCTGTTTTTT. Translated, it gives CASSPGLATGELFF.

This sequence joins TRBV7-2 and TRBJ1-4, with D uncertain. The CDR3 runs to 15 residues. V shed 5 bases and J shed 0 bases, with 10 bases lying between them. In germline, CDR1 is SGHTA, CDR2 FQGNSA. CDR3 sequence (DNA): TGTGCCAGCAGCCAATCGGTTGCAACTAATGAAAAACTGTTTTTT. Its translation: CASSQSVATNEKLFF.

This clone was detected only a few times. The J gene is TRBJ2-2, the V gene TRBV10-3, with 9 bases matching TRBD2. Germline CDR1 and CDR2: ENHRY and SYGVKD. Trimming cost V 6 bases and J 5 bases; bases outside gene matches: 4. The CDR3 sequence is 14 residues long. The CDR3 spells CAISPGLATGELFF. CDR3 DNA: TGTGCCATCAGCCCCGGACTAGCGACCGGGGAGCTGTTTTTT.

In this sample, this clone turned up once. The CDR3 spells CASSGQGASTDTQYF. CDR3 coding DNA: TGCGCCAGCAGCGGACAGGGGGCGAGCACAGATACGCAGTATTTT. J is TRBJ2-3 and V is TRBV5-1; TRBD1 matches at 11 bases. The V and J ends lost 4 bases and 0 bases, in that order; junction bases with no gene match: 1. The CDR3 has 15 amino acids. Germline CDR1 and CDR2: SGHRS and YFSETQ.

This chain links TRBV6-5 with TRBJ2-2, with TRBD1 matching over 7 bases. The CDR3 consists of 16 residues. In germline, CDR1 is MNHEY, CDR2 SVGAGI. J lost 0 bases, V lost 1 base, and 2 bases had no gene match. The CDR3, as DNA: TGTGCCAGCAGTTACTTCGGGACAGCGAACACCGGGGAGCTGTTTTTT. It yields the protein CASSYFGTANTGELFF.

The V and J genes are TRBV10-1 and TRBJ1-3; D possibly corresponds to TRBD1 (5 bases). Trimming pared 9 bases from V and 1 base from J, leaving 34 bases between. The CDR3 extends over 21 amino acids. Germline V gene lookup returns CDR1 WNHNN and CDR2 SYGVQD (reference sequence). CDR3 amino acids: CARRNRGFRAFPGVSGNTIYF. CDR3 DNA: TGCGCCAGGAGGAATCGGGGTTTCAGGGCTTTCCCCGGGGTTTCTGGAAACACCATATATTTT.

The V and J genes are TRBV2 and TRBJ2-5; TRBD1 matches at 9 bases. V was clipped by 10 bases and J by 6 bases; unmatched bases: 15. Germline V gene lookup returns CDR1 SNHLY and CDR2 FYNNEI. This CDR3 is 15 amino acids long. CDR3 sequence: CANTAGGQGKKTQYF. The CDR3 bases are TGTGCCAACACCGCTGGGGGACAGGGAAAAAAGACCCAGTACTTC. The full variable domain, in which reference TRBV2 and TRBJ2-5 provide the parts outside the CDR3, is EPEVTQTPSHQVTQMGQEVILRCVPISNHLYFYWYRQILGQKVEFLVSFYNNEISEKSEIFDDQFSVERPDGSNFTLKIRSTKLEDSAMYFCANTAGGQGKKTQYFGPGTRLLVL.

V gene TRBV5-1 combines with J gene TRBJ2-7; no definite D call. The V end was cut by 1 base, the J end by 8 bases, with 10 bases between. This CDR3 contains 12 residues. Germline-derived CDR1 and CDR2 are SGHRS and YFSETQ. The CDR3 loop is CASSLPTSQQYF. CDR3 nucleotides: TGCGCCAGCAGCTTGCCAACGTCCCAGCAGTACTTC.

The rearrangement joins TRBV15 to TRBJ2-7; no clear D. Trimming cost V 0 bases and J 13 bases, with 13 bases left between them. The CDR3 loop spans 12 amino acids. Germline CDR1 LNHNV, CDR2 YYDKDF (reference sequence). In nucleotides, the CDR3 is TGTGCCACCAGCAGAGATCGGGCTGCCCTCTACTTC. Protein sequence: CATSRDRAALYF. The entire variable domain, with the rest obtained from reference TRBV15 and TRBJ2-7, is as follows: DAMVIQNPRYQVTQFGKPVTLSCSQTLNHNVMYWYQQKSSQAPKLLFHYYDKDFNNEADTPDNFQSRRPNTSFCFLDIRSPGLGDTAMYLCATSRDRAALYFGPGTRLTVT.

In its sample, this clone was seen once. The V and J genes are TRBV19 and TRBJ2-1, with 9 bases that match TRBD2. The CDR3 contains 16 residues. The J segment lost 0 bases and the V segment lost 6 bases, leaving 6 bases of the junction unmatched. Per germline, CDR1 LNHDA and CDR2 SQIVND (reference sequence). CDR3 nucleotides: TGTGCCAGTAGACCTAGCGGGAAAACCTCCTACAATGAGCAGTTCTTC. Translated, it gives CASRPSGKTSYNEQFF.

This clone was counted a single time. The gene calls are TRBV28 and TRBJ1-1; no clear D gene. CDR3 length equals 14 residues. Trimming shortened V by 2 bases and J by 1 base, and 8 bases separated the two germline ends. The V gene's germline CDR1 is MDHEN and CDR2 SYDVKM. For the CDR3, the DNA is TGTGCCAGCAGTTTACGACCTGAGAACACTGAAGCTTTCTTT. Translation gives CASSLRPENTEAFF.

The chain recombines TRBV27 with TRBJ2-3; 7 nucleotides agree with TRBD2. Germline-derived CDR1 and CDR2 are MNHEY and SMNVEV (reference sequence). The CDR3 length is 16 residues. The V segment lost 6 bases and the J segment 0 bases; nucleotides outside the gene matches: 9. This chain's CDR3 is CASSLVLAVSTDTQYF. In nucleotides, the CDR3 is TGTGCCAGCAGCCTTGTTCTAGCGGTTAGCACAGATACGCAGTATTTT.

The rearrangement joins TRBV29-1 to TRBJ2-1; 8 bases align to TRBD2. The V and J ends lost 4 bases and 10 bases, in that order; junction bases with no gene match: 15. Per germline, CDR1 SQVTM and CDR2 ANQGSEA. There are 15 residues in the CDR3. This CDR3 reads CSVVKSGRGSYEQFF. The CDR3 region has the DNA TGCAGCGTTGTAAAGAGCGGGAGAGGGTCGTACGAGCAGTTCTTC.